This is a list of T cell receptor beta chains from one sample in a study of beta chain features in type 1 diabetes. Clones were sequenced by immunoSEQ multiplex PCR, and TCRdb holds only the in-frame ones, with some missing. This table has 330,000 or so clones, around 15% appearing once. Sequenced: central memory CD4+ T cells from blood. These receptors all come from a man aged 30-40 years in good health. Both conserved end residues are part of each CDR3. The order of the fields is clone size, D gene, V gene, J gene, CDR3 DNA, CDR3 protein. D genes are given only for firm matches. A clone size is listed for some rows: how often the clone was seen (once, few, many), or a class if it is expanded.

.	TRBD1	TRBV27	TRBJ2-7	TGTGCCAGCAGTTTACGCAGGACAGGGGGCGAGCAGTACTTC	CASSLRRTGGEQYF
few	TRBD1	TRBV2	TRBJ1-3	TGTGCCAGCAGTACGGGACAGACCTCTGGAAACACCATATATTTT	CASSTGQTSGNTIYF
.	TRBD1	TRBV5-6	TRBJ1-2	TGTGCCAGCAGCGCGTTAAGACAGGGTACGTCGTCGTATGGCTACACCTTC	CASSALRQGTSSYGYTF
few	.	TRBV7-8	TRBJ2-5	TGTGCCACGGCGAGGGAGACCCAGTACTTC	CATARETQYF
few	.	TRBV6-6	TRBJ1-5	TGTGCCAGCAGCCAAAGCGCAGGGTTCATTCAGCCCCAGCATTTT	CASSQSAGFIQPQHF
few	.	TRBV15	TRBJ2-2	TGTGCCACCAGCAGAGATAGACTCCCCCACGGGGAGCTGTTTTTT	CATSRDRLPHGELFF
few	.	TRBV4-1	TRBJ1-1	TGCGCCAGCAGCCAAGGGGAGAGAGCTTTCTTT	CASSQGERAFF
.	.	TRBV7-3	TRBJ2-3	TGTGCCAGCAGCCAATCACAGGCGGCAACCCAGCAGTATTTT	CASSQSQAATQQYF
many	.	TRBV11-3	TRBJ2-2	TGTGCCAGCAGCCGAACCCCCGGGGAGCTGTTTTTT	CASSRTPGELFF
.	TRBD1	TRBV25-1	TRBJ2-1	TGTGCCAGTCGACAGGGTATAATAAATGAGCAGTTCTTC	CASRQGIINEQFF
few	.	TRBV5-1	TRBJ1-1	TGCGCCAGCACCGCCGGAGCAGGGATCACTGAAGCTTTCTTT	CASTAGAGITEAFF
.	.	TRBV11-3	TRBJ2-5	TGTGCCAGCAGTACCACAGGGAACCAAGAGACCCAGTACTTC	CASSTTGNQETQYF
many	.	TRBV14	TRBJ1-1	TGTGCCAGCAGCCCACTCTTGGTCGCCCTTGAAGCTTTCTTT	CASSPLLVALEAFF
.	.	TRBV4-3	TRBJ2-7	TGCGCCAGCACCACCGGCGAGAGCGGCCTGACCTACGAGCAGTACTTC	CASTTGESGLTYEQYF
few	.	TRBV7-9	TRBJ1-2	TGTGCCAGCAGCTTAGAAACAGGCAATGGCTACACCTTC	CASSLETGNGYTF
few	.	TRBV23-1	TRBJ1-2	TGCGCCAGCAGTCAGGGCCTGGAAGGGGCGGGCTATGGCTACACCTTC	CASSQGLEGAGYGYTF
few	.	TRBV18	TRBJ2-3	TGTGCCAGCTCACTAGCGGCTAGCACAGATACGCAGTATTTT	CASSLAASTDTQYF
.	TRBD2	TRBV5-1	TRBJ2-3	TGCGCCAGCAGCGGCGGACTAGCGGGGGCTTGGCCAGATACGCAGTATTTT	CASSGGLAGAWPDTQYF
few	.	TRBV11-3	TRBJ1-1	TGTGCCAGCAGCTTAGCAACAGGGTACACTGAAGCTTTCTTT	CASSLATGYTEAFF
.	.	TRBV7-2	TRBJ2-2	TGTGCCAGCAGCATGGACCGATACACCGGGGAGCTGTTTTTT	CASSMDRYTGELFF
.	TRBD2	TRBV7-7	TRBJ2-5	TGTGCCAGCAGCCACTCTAGCGGGGGGGCCGGAGAGACCCAGTACTTC	CASSHSSGGAGETQYF
few	.	TRBV9	TRBJ1-2	TGTGCCAGCAGCTCCCGGGGTAGGAACTATGGCTACACCTTC	CASSSRGRNYGYTF
.	.	TRBV7-9	TRBJ1-2	TGTGCCAGCAGAGCCAGGGAGTGGGGAATTGGCTACACCTTC	CASRAREWGIGYTF
.	.	TRBV2	TRBJ1-2	TGTGCCAGCAGACCGGACAGCGATTATGGCTACACCTTC	CASRPDSDYGYTF
.	.	TRBV7-8	TRBJ2-3	TGTGCCAGCAGCGCAATCAGGGTTCGCACAGATACGCAGTATTTT	CASSAIRVRTDTQYF
.	.	TRBV5-1	TRBJ1-3	TGCGCCAGCAGTCGGGAGGGGCGCTCTGGAAACACCATATATTTT	CASSREGRSGNTIYF
few	.	TRBV4-3	TRBJ2-5	TGCGCCAGCAGCCAAGACTTTGGGAGTTGGGAGACCCAGTACTTC	CASSQDFGSWETQYF
many	.	TRBV5-4	TRBJ1-3	TGTGCCAGCAGCACCGTGGGACCCTCTGGAAACACCATATATTTT	CASSTVGPSGNTIYF
.	.	TRBV5-6	TRBJ1-2	TGTGCCAGCAGCAGGGAGACAACTAACTATGGCTACACCTTC	CASSRETTNYGYTF